This TCR beta chain derives from a study of blood T cell repertoires in COVID-19. Assay used: immunoSEQ multiplex PCR; TCRdb lists only in-frame clones, some missing. The sample consists of about 99,000 clones, roughly 89% of them appearing once. The V and J ends lost 4 bases and 0 bases respectively, with 13 bases between them. This CDR3 spans 15 amino acids. CDR1 and CDR2 (germline): SGHRS, YFSETQ. This sequence originates from a man aged 70-80 years with active or convalescent COVID-19. The rearrangement links TRBV5-1 to TRBJ2-5; possibly TRBD1 for D (6 bases). Sequenced material: peripheral blood. This CDR3 reads CASSRSRQDQETQYF. The CDR3 nucleotides are TGCGCCAGCAGCCGCTCGCGACAGGACCAAGAGACCCAGTACTTC.